This paragraph reports one TCR beta chain. As yet, its antigen is unknown. The CDR3 consists of 13 residues. Germline CDR1 SNHLY, CDR2 FYNNEI. Trimming cost V 7 bases and J 2 bases, with 9 bases left between them. These data come from a study of cytomegalovirus exposure and HLA in healthy donors. Both 60 Vbeta primers and 13 Jbeta primers went into the PCR. Only in-frame clones appear in the TCRdb table, and some are missing; sequencing was by immunoSEQ multiplex PCR. Of 170,000 or so clones listed, approximately 80% are singletons. Regarding the study as a whole: Later, an analysis found that common viral pathogens appeared to be linked with several of the most significant clusters.

The sequencing input was PBMCs. This chain joins TRBV2 and TRBJ1-5, with D unclear. The sequence was collected from a boy between 10 and 17 years old in good health and CMV-seronegative. The CDR3 DNA is TGTGCCAGCAACCTCTACGGCAATCAGCCCCAGCATTTT. Its protein product is CASNLYGNQPQHF.